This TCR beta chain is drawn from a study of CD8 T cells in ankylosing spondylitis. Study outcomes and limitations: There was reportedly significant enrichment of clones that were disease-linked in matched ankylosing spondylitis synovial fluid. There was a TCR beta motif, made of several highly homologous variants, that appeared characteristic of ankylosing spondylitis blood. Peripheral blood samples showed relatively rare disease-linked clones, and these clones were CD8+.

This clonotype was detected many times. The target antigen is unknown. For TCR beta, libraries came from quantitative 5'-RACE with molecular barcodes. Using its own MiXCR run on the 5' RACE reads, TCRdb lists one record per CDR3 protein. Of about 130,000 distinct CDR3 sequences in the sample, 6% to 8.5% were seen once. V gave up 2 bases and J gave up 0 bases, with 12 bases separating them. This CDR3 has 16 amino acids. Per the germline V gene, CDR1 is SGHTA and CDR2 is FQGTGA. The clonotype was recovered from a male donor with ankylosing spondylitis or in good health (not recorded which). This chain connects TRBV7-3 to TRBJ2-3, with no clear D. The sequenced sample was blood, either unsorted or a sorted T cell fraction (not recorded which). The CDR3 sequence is CASSLFSGSSTDTQYF. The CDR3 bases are TGTGCCAGCAGCTTATTCTCCGGGTCAAGCACAGATACGCAGTATTTT.